This entry lists 30 T cell receptor beta chains sequenced from one sample in a study of sequential checkpoint blockade in melanoma. Indicated treatment: randomized to nivolumab then ipilimumab (arm A) or the reverse (arm B). Produced via immunoSEQ multiplex PCR; TCRdb's table is partial and in-frame only. Of 19,000 or so clones in the sample, around 69% were seen once. Sample: CD8+ T cells sorted from blood (inferred from file names), taken from a patient given nivolumab and ipilimumab in sequence. The source is a human donor with melanoma.

The chain combines TRBV4-3 with TRBJ1-2; 7 positions agree with TRBD1. Germline-derived CDR1 and CDR2 are LGHNA and YSLEER. With 0 bases clipped from V and 2 bases from J, the junction kept 6 bases outside the gene matches. This CDR3 region has 16 residues. The CDR3 loop is CASSQDPSTGNYGYTF. The CDR3 DNA reads TGCGCCAGCAGCCAAGACCCTTCGACAGGGAACTATGGCTACACCTTC.

This clone has just a few counts. V gene TRBV4-3 combines with J gene TRBJ1-3; no firm D call. V was shortened by 4 bases and J by 9 bases, with 22 bases between the two germline ends. CDR1 LGHNA and CDR2 YSLEER come from the germline V gene. This CDR3 spans 16 amino acids. CDR3 loop: CASSLIWADPVGTIYF. The CDR3 DNA reads TGCGCCAGCAGCCTAATATGGGCTGATCCCGTAGGCACCATATATTTT.

This clone was found a few times. The CDR3 reads CASSDASGGATDTQYF. The CDR3 nucleotides are TGTGCCAGCAGTGACGCGAGCGGGGGGGCCACAGATACGCAGTATTTT. J is TRBJ2-3 and V is TRBV6-4; 10 nucleotides align to TRBD2. Germline CDR1 reads MRHNA; CDR2 reads SNTAGT. The CDR3 extends over 16 amino acids. The V and J ends lost 2 bases and 2 bases, in that order; junction bases with no gene match: 4.

The V gene is TRBV7-2, the J gene TRBJ2-7, with D tentatively TRBD2 (6 bases). Deletions cut 1 base from V and 3 bases from J, with 19 bases between. This CDR3 has 17 amino acids. Germline CDR1 and CDR2: SGHTA and FQGNSA. The CDR3: CASSLVTGLDARYEQYF. In DNA form, the CDR3 reads TGTGCCAGCAGCTTAGTAACGGGACTCGATGCGCGCTACGAGCAGTACTTC.

V is TRBV16 and J is TRBJ1-5; tentative D call: TRBD1 (5 bases). Trimming cost V 0 bases and J 3 bases, with 12 bases left between them. This CDR3 is 16 amino acids long. Germline assignment: CDR1 KGHSY and CDR2 FQNENV. The CDR3 sequence is CASSQSETALNQPQHF. In nucleotides, the CDR3 is TGTGCCAGCAGCCAATCCGAGACAGCGCTCAATCAGCCCCAGCATTTT.

To note about this clone: The conserved phenylalanine or tryptophan is not found at the CDR3 terminus, so this likely reflects a read error. The rearrangement links TRBV10-2 to TRBJ1-6; D gene unclear. Trimming left V 2 bases short and J 3 bases short, with 8 bases between. Germline CDR1 is WSHSY and CDR2 is SAAADI. This CDR3 spans 15 amino acids. The CDR3 DNA sequence: TGCGCCAGCAGTGAGGTGACAATCTATAATTCACCCCTCCACCTT. The encoded protein is CASSEVTIYNSPLHL.

The chain carries TRBV4-1 and TRBJ2-5, with 13 bases identical to TRBD2. The germline V gene has CDR1 MGHRA and CDR2 YSYEKL. Trimming cost V 4 bases and J 5 bases; bases outside gene matches: 7. This CDR3 is 16 amino acids long. The CDR3, as DNA: TGCGCCAGCAGCCGATCTTTACTAGCGGGGGGGGAGACCCAGTACTTC. It specifies CASSRSLLAGGETQYF.

The J gene is TRBJ1-2, the V gene TRBV6-5; D remains unclear. Deletions cut 6 bases from V and 4 bases from J, with 15 bases between. The CDR3 sequence is 14 residues long. The germline V gene encodes CDR1 MNHEY and CDR2 SVGAGI. CDR3 nucleotides: TGTGCCAGCAGGCACCGAGAGGCGTCCTATGGCTACACCTTC. Translation: CASRHREASYGYTF.

The V call is TRBV4-2, the J call TRBJ2-3; D is uncertain. The CDR3 is 17 amino acids. V was clipped by 1 base and J by 3 bases, with 17 bases between them. Per the germline V gene, CDR1 is LGHNA and CDR2 is YNFKEQ. The CDR3 loop reads CASSQGSIIPSTDTQYF. The DNA for the CDR3 is TGTGCCAGCAGCCAAGGGAGTATAATCCCCTCGACAGATACGCAGTATTTT.

This clone was counted a few times. The CDR3 coding sequence is TGTGCCAGCAGCTTAGTCCCAGACTATGGCTACACCTTC. It codes for CASSLVPDYGYTF. This chain connects TRBV7-9 to TRBJ1-2; D uncertain. V lost 1 base and J lost 3, with 6 bases in between. The CDR3 is 13 amino acids. CDR1 and CDR2 from the germline V gene are SEHNR and FQNEAQ (reference sequence).

V gene TRBV5-6 combines with J gene TRBJ1-1; the match to TRBD1 covers 11 bases. This CDR3 is 15 amino acids long. The J segment lost 9 bases and the V segment lost 5 bases, leaving 12 bases of the junction unmatched. Germline V CDR1 and CDR2: SGHDT, YYEEEE. Here the CDR3 DNA reads TGTGCCAGCAGAACCTGGCCGGGACAGGGGGGAAAAGCTTTCTTT. This sequence encodes CASRTWPGQGGKAFF.

The chain has TRBV15 and TRBJ2-2; D might be TRBD2 (5 bases). The CDR3 sequence is 17 residues long. In germline, CDR1 is LNHNV, CDR2 YYDKDF (reference sequence). Trimming cost V 0 bases and J 4 bases, with 15 bases left between them. The CDR3 region is CATSRDDARVSTGELFF. CDR3 sequence (DNA): TGTGCCACCAGCAGAGATGATGCGCGGGTTTCCACCGGGGAGCTGTTTTTT.

This chain connects TRBV4-1 to TRBJ2-3; TRBD2 aligns across 9 bases. Germline V gene data show CDR1 as MGHRA and CDR2 as YSYEKL. The junction had 7 bases not matched to a gene; V was cut back by 1 base and J by 2 bases. This CDR3 region has 17 residues. CDR3 bases: TGCGCCAGCAGCCAAGTAGTGGCTAGCGGGGACACAGATACGCAGTATTTT. Translated, it gives CASSQVVASGDTDTQYF.

The CDR3 loop is CSVSGTGNVYEQYF. DNA for the CDR3: TGCAGCGTTTCAGGGACAGGAAACGTCTACGAGCAGTACTTC. The gene calls are TRBV29-1 and TRBJ2-7, with 8 bases lining up with TRBD1. CDR1 is SQVTM, CDR2 ANQGSEA, per germline. V lost 5 bases, J lost 3 bases, and 9 bases stayed unmatched. This CDR3 has 14 residues.

The genes are TRBV7-8 and TRBJ2-4; no definite D call. The CDR3 length is 13 residues. The V gene lost 0 bases and the J gene lost 7 bases, with 7 bases spanning the gap. Germline CDR1 SGHVS, CDR2 FQNEAQ. The CDR3 coding sequence is TGTGCCAGCAGCTTAGCGGAGAAGAACATTCAGTACTTC. Its protein is CASSLAEKNIQYF. Full variable domain (remainder filled in from reference TRBV7-8 and TRBJ2-4): GAGVSQSPRYKVAKRGQDVALRCDPISGHVSLFWYQQALGQGPEFLTYFQNEAQLDKSGLPSDRFFAERPEGSVSTLKIQRTQQEDSAVYLCASSLAEKNIQYFGAGTRLSVL.

V is TRBV7-9 and J is TRBJ2-1; D remains unclear. V shed 3 bases and J shed 6 bases, with 9 bases lying between them. Germline values: CDR1 SEHNR, CDR2 FQNEAQ (reference sequence). CDR3 length equals 13 residues. The CDR3 sequence is CASSFGPLNEQFF. The CDR3 nucleotides are TGTGCCAGCAGCTTTGGCCCGCTCAATGAGCAGTTCTTC.

This rearrangement joins TRBV9 to TRBJ2-2, with TRBD1 as a possible D gene (6 bases). Trimming removed 3 bases at V and 3 bases at J, with 12 bases between. The CDR3 spans 15 residues. Germline V gives CDR1 SGDLS, CDR2 YYNGEE. CDR3: CASSARDIDTGELFF. The CDR3 DNA reads as TGTGCCAGCAGCGCCCGGGACATAGACACCGGGGAGCTGTTTTTT.

The chain employs TRBV4-1 and TRBJ2-7; D is ambiguous. From germline, CDR1 is MGHRA and CDR2 YSYEKL. The CDR3 sequence is 11 residues long. The V and J ends lost 4 bases and 9 bases respectively, with 10 bases between them. DNA for the CDR3: TGCGCCAGCAGCCTAGGAGAGGTGCAGTACTTC. Protein: CASSLGEVQYF.

The V gene is TRBV2, the J gene TRBJ1-3, with D uncertain. CDR3 length: 14 amino acids. Trimming took off 2 bases at V and 0 bases at J, with 5 bases between the two ends. Germline CDR1 SNHLY, CDR2 FYNNEI. CDR3 amino acids: CASSELSSGNTIYF. CDR3 nucleotide sequence: TGTGCCAGCAGTGAACTGAGCTCTGGAAACACCATATATTTT.

The gene calls are TRBV7-2 and TRBJ2-1; maybe TRBD2 (7 bases). Trimming left V 1 base short and J 6 bases short, with 16 bases between. This CDR3 spans 16 amino acids. Germline assignment: CDR1 SGHTA and CDR2 FQGNSA. CDR3 in amino acids: CASSLVGGLVANEQFF. CDR3 coding DNA: TGTGCCAGCAGCTTAGTCGGGGGGCTGGTTGCCAATGAGCAGTTCTTC.

This clone was detected ten times or more. V gene TRBV9 combines with J gene TRBJ2-2; a weak D match, TRBD2 (5 bases). The CDR3 has 13 residues. Germline assignment: CDR1 SGDLS and CDR2 YYNGEE. Trimming took 4 bases from V and 9 from J, leaving 13 bases between them. As DNA, the CDR3 is TGTGCCAGCAGCCCCGAGGGCGCCTGGGAGCTGTTTTTT. Its translation is CASSPEGAWELFF.

The V and J genes are TRBV19 and TRBJ2-5; D perhaps matches TRBD2 (7 bases). CDR1 is LNHDA and CDR2 is SQIVND in the germline V gene (reference sequence). The CDR3 is 14 amino acids. V was trimmed by 2 bases and J by 7 bases, leaving 14 bases between them. The CDR3 nucleotides are TGTGCCAGTAGTATACGAGGGGGGGCCGGGACCCAGTACTTC. This codes for CASSIRGGAGTQYF.

The chain couples TRBV7-2 to TRBJ1-1; D is unresolved. The CDR3 length is 13 residues. Germline-derived CDR1 and CDR2 are SGHTA and FQGNSA. V lost 5 bases and J lost 5, with 12 bases in between. The CDR3 DNA reads TGTGCCAGCAGCCCTCCGTGGAGGACTGAAGCTTTCTTT. It translates to CASSPPWRTEAFF. Together with reference TRBV7-2 and TRBJ1-1, the CDR3 gives the full variable domain: GAGVSQSPSNKVTEKGKDVELRCDPISGHTALYWYRQSLGQGLEFLIYFQGNSAPDKSGLPSDRFSAERTGGSVSTLTIQRTQQEDSAVYLCASSPPWRTEAFFGQGTRLTVV.

This chain connects TRBV11-2 to TRBJ2-3; TRBD2 agrees at 10 bases. V dropped 2 bases and J dropped 0; count of bases not matched to a gene: 2. Per germline, CDR1 SGHAT and CDR2 FQNNGV. The CDR3 is 16 residues long. The CDR3 region has the DNA TGTGCCAGCAGCTTAAAGACTAGCGGGAGCACAGATACGCAGTATTTT. It is translated as CASSLKTSGSTDTQYF. The whole variable domain, remainder taken from reference TRBV11-2 and TRBJ2-3, is EAGVAQSPRYKIIEKRQSVAFWCNPISGHATLYWYQQILGQGPKLLIQFQNNGVVDDSQLPKDRFSAERLKGVDSTLKIQPAKLEDSAVYLCASSLKTSGSTDTQYFGPGTRLTVL.

The rearrangement links TRBV13 to TRBJ1-1; the D gene is possibly TRBD1 (6 bases). Trimming took 8 bases from V and 8 from J, leaving 18 bases between them. Germline CDR1 and CDR2: PRHDT and FYEKMQ (reference sequence). There are 13 residues in the CDR3. DNA of the CDR3: TGTGCCAGCGCTTCAGGGGTAGGGTTAGAAGCTTTCTTT. Translated: CASASGVGLEAFF.

This chain joins TRBV6-1 and TRBJ2-7; 7 bases agree with TRBD2. The germline CDR1 and CDR2 sequences are MNHNS and SASEGT. The length of the CDR3 is 15 residues. V lost 3 bases and J lost 3; bases outside the gene matches: 8. CDR3 sequence: CASSEGPGEGYEQYF. Here the CDR3 DNA reads TGTGCCAGCAGTGAGGGACCGGGGGAGGGCTACGAGCAGTACTTC.

The rearrangement uses TRBV4-3 and TRBJ2-2; TRBD2 matches at 11 bases. There are 17 residues in the CDR3. The germline V gene has CDR1 LGHNA and CDR2 YSLEER. With V trimmed by 1 base and J by 4 bases, 5 bases remained unmatched. CDR3 in DNA: TGCGCCAGCAGCCAAGCGCTAGCGGGGGGAAGCACCGGGGAGCTGTTTTTT. Translated: CASSQALAGGSTGELFF.

The table lists this clone with a few counts. V and J are TRBV2 and TRBJ2-7; D is unresolved. Deletions cut 5 bases from V and 5 bases from J, with 7 bases between. Germline CDR1 SNHLY, CDR2 FYNNEI. CDR3 size: 11 residues. CDR3 bases: TGTGCCAGCAGTCAGAGCGACGAGCAGTACTTC. Translating it yields CASSQSDEQYF.

This chain joins TRBV6-1 and TRBJ1-5; D perhaps matches TRBD1 (6 bases). The V end was cut by 11 bases, the J end by 6 bases, with 17 bases between. Germline lookup yields CDR1 MNHNS and CDR2 SASEGT. The CDR3 consists of 13 residues. CDR3 DNA: TGTGCCGGTTCAGGGGTCAAGAGTCAGCCCCAGCATTTT. Its protein is CAGSGVKSQPQHF.

As for this clone: Compared with germline, one end of the junction differs, possibly owing to a read error. The rearrangement links TRBV6-6 to TRBJ2-5; D uncertain. The end of the DNA is better explained by TRBJ2-7, so the J call may be wrong. There are 13 residues in the CDR3. CDR1 is MNHNY and CDR2 is SVGAGI in the germline V gene (reference sequence). DNA for the CDR3: TGTGCCAGCAGCTACTACGACGGGTACGAGCAGTACTTC. It is translated as CASSYYDGYEQYF.